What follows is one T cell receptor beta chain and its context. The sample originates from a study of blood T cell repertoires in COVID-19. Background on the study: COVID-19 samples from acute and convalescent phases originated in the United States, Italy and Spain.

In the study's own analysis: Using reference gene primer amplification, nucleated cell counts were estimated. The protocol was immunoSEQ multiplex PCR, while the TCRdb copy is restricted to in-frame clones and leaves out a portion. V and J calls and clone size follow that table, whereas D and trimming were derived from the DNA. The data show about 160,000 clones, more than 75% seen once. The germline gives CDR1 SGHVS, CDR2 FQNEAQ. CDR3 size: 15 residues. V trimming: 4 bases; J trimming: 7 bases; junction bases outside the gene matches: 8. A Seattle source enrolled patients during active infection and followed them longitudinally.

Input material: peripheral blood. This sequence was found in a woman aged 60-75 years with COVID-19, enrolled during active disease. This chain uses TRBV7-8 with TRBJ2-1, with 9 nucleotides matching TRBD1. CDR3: CASSSTGTGWNEQFF. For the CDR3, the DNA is TGTGCCAGCAGCTCCACCGGGACAGGGTGGAATGAGCAGTTCTTC.